This T cell receptor beta chain is drawn from a study of blood T cell repertoires in COVID-19. Overall study: PBMCs, B-cell-depleted T cells, or T cells were the source of the cDNA or gDNA that made up the material.

Measured with immunoSEQ multiplex PCR; TCRdb has only the in-frame clones, and not every one. Of about 200,000 clones listed, over 75% are singletons. Participant-reported clinical history was the basis for cohort assignment. The CDR3 loop spans 14 amino acids. V was clipped by 5 bases and J by 1 base; unmatched bases: 3. Germline lookup yields CDR1 MNHEY and CDR2 SMNVEV (reference sequence). The chain joins TRBV27 to TRBJ2-5; 8 positions match TRBD2. Material for sequencing was PBMCs or T cells enriched from blood (not recorded which). The TCR sequence derives from a woman between 35 and 50 years old with acute COVID-19. This CDR3 is CASSQLAVQETQYF. The CDR3 DNA reads TGTGCCAGCAGTCAACTAGCGGTCCAAGAGACCCAGTACTTC.